This TCR beta chain emerged from a study of T cells in Graves' hyperthyroidism and ophthalmopathy. In germline, CDR1 is LGHNA, CDR2 YNFKEQ. This CDR3 spans 14 amino acids. The ends were cut back, 2 bases at V and 3 bases at J, with 10 bases in the middle. TCR beta CDR3 regions were amplified from RNA transcripts. Initially, a first-round RT-PCR of the TCR CDR3 employed the HTBI primer set. Each CDR3 protein is one row after TCRdb ran MiXCR on the multiplex PCR reads. The table lists roughly 160,000 distinct CDR3 sequences, about 9.4% of them singletons. This TCR was sampled from a woman under 30 with Graves' hyperthyroidism that later progressed to Graves' ophthalmopathy. The sequenced sample was blood. J is TRBJ1-1 and V is TRBV4-2; D call uncertain. The CDR3 region is CASSQSAADTEAFF. The CDR3 coding sequence is TGTGCCAGCAGCCAATCCGCAGCGGACACTGAAGCTTTCTTT.